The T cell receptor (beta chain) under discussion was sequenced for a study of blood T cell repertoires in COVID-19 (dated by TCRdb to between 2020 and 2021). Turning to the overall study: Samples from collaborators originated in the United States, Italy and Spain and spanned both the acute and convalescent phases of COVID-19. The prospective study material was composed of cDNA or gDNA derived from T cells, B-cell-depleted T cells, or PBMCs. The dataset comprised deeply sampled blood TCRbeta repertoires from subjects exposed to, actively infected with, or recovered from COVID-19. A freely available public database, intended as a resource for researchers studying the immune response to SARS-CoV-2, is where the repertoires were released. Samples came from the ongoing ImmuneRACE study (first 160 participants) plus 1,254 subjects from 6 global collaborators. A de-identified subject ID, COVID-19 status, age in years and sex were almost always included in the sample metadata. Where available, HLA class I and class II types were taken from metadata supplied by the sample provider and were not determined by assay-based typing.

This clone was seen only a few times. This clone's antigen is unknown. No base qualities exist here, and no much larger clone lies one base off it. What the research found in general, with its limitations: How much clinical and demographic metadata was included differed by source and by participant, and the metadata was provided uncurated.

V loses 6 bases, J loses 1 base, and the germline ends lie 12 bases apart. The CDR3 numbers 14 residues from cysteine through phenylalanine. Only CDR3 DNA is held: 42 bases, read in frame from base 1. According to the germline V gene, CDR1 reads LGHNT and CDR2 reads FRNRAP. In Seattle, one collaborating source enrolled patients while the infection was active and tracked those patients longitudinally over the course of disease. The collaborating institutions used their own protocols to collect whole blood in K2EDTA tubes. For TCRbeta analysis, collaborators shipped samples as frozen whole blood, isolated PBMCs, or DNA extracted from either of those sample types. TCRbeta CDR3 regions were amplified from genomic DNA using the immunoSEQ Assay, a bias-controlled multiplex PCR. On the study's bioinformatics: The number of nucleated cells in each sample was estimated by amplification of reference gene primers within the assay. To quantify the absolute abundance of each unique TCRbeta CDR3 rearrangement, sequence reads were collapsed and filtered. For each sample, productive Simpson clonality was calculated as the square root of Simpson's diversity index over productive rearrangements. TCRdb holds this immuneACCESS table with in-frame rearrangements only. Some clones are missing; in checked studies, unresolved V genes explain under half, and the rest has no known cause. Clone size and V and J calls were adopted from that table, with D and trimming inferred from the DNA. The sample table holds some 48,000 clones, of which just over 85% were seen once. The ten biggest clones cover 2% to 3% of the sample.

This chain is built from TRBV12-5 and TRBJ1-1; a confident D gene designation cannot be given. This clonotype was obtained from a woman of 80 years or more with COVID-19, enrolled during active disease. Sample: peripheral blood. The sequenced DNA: TGTGCTAGTGGAAATACGGGAGGGAACACTGAAGCTTTCTTT. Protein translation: CASGNTGGNTEAFF.